A single sample is the source of the 3 T cell receptor beta chains below, sequenced in a study of blood T cell repertoires in COVID-19. Profiled with immunoSEQ multiplex PCR; TCRdb holds only in-frame clones, not every one. This table holds tens of thousands of clones, 65% to 90% found once. The sequencing sample was made of peripheral blood. The receptors come from a woman aged 55-75 years with acute or convalescent COVID-19.

The chain employs TRBV7-3 and TRBJ2-7, with a tentative D call TRBD2 (6 bases). The CDR3 sequence is 13 residues long. Germline CDR1 SGHTA, CDR2 FQGTGA. Trimming took off 5 bases at V and 6 bases at J, with 14 bases between the two ends. The CDR3 loop is CASSLTEGSEQYF. Here the CDR3 DNA reads TGTGCCAGCAGCCTTACGGAGGGTAGCGAGCAGTACTTC.

This chain joins TRBV4-1 and TRBJ2-5; 12 bases fit TRBD2. From germline, CDR1 is MGHRA and CDR2 YSYEKL. V was clipped by 1 base and J by 5 bases; unmatched bases: 8. The CDR3 consists of 17 residues. The CDR3 reads CASSQVASGRGGETQYF. The CDR3 bases are TGCGCCAGCAGCCAAGTCGCTAGCGGGAGGGGAGGGGAGACCCAGTACTTC.

V is TRBV15 and J is TRBJ1-5; D unclear. This CDR3 is built from 12 residues. The V gene lost 0 bases and the J gene lost 7 bases, with 4 bases spanning the gap. The germline V gene encodes CDR1 LNHNV and CDR2 YYDKDF (reference sequence). The CDR3 DNA is TGTGCCACCAGCAGAGATCTCCAGCCCCAGCATTTT. It yields the protein CATSRDLQPQHF.